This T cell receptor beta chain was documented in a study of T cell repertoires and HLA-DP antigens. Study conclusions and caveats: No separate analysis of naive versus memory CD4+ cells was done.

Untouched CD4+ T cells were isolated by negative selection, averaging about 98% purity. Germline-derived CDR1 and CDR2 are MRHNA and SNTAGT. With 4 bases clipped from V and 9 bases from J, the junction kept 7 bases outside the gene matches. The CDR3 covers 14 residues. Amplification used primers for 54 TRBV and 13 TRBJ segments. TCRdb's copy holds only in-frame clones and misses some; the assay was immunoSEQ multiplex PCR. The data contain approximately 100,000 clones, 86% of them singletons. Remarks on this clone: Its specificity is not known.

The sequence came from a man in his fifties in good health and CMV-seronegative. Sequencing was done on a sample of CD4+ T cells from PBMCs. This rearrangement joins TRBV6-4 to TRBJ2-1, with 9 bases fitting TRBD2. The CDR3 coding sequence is TGTGCCAGCAGTGTGGAAATAGCGGGGGCTGAGCAGTTCTTC. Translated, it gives CASSVEIAGAEQFF.